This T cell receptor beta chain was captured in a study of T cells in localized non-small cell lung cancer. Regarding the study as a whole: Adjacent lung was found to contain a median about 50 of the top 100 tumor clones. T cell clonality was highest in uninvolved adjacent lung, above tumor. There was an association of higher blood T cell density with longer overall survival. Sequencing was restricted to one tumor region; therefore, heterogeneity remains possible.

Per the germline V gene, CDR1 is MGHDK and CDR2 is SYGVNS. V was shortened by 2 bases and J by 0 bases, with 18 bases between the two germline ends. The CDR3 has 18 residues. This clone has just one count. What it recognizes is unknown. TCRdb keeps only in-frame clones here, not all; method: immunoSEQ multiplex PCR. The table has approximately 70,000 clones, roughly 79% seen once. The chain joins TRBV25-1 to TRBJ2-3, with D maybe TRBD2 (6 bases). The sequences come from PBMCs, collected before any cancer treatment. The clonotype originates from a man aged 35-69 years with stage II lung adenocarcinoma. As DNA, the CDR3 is TGTGCCAGCAGTGAACCACTGGAGGGGCGGGGAAGCACAGATACGCAGTATTTT. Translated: CASSEPLEGRGSTDTQYF.